Sequencing of this T cell receptor (beta chain) was carried out in a study of coeliac disease. Produced via immunoSEQ multiplex PCR; TCRdb's table is partial and in-frame only. The sample includes about 3,000 clones, about 60% of them seen just once. V was pared by 5 bases and J by 4 bases, with 5 bases of the junction left unmatched. Germline V gene sequence: CDR1 SSHAT, CDR2 FNYEAQ (reference sequence). This CDR3 spans 14 amino acids. This TCR was sampled from a woman in her forties or fifties without celiac disease. Sequencing was done on a sample of lymphocytes from the gut lamina propria. The chain carries TRBV7-7 and TRBJ2-5; 9 bases line up with TRBD1. CDR3 DNA: TGTGCCAGCAGCCCAACAGGGGGCGTAGAGACCCAGTACTTC. This gives the protein CASSPTGGVETQYF. Based on the CDR3 plus reference TRBV7-7 and TRBJ2-5, the full variable domain is GAGVSQSPRYKVTKRGQDVTLRCDPISSHATLYWYQQALGQGPEFLTYFNYEAQPDKSGLPSDRFSAERPEGSISTLTIQRTEQRDSAMYRCASSPTGGVETQYFGPGTRLLVL.